This TCR beta chain was recovered during a study of shared clonotypes between healthy human individuals. Whole-study findings and limits: Sampling included only blood; tissue repertoires likely differ. Represented diversity, genetic and exposure-history alike, was limited by few donors.

As concerns this clone: Its antigen is currently unknown.

CDR3 length: 15 residues. Germline V gene lookup returns CDR1 SGHVS and CDR2 FNYEAQ. With 5 bases clipped from V and 4 bases from J, the junction kept 4 bases outside the gene matches. TCRdb's table, derived via immunoSEQ multiplex PCR, lists solely in-frame clones and lacks some. Here the sample spans about 1.1 million clones, about 80% being singletons. This TCR derives from a man between 18 and 35 years old in good health. Some clones in this sample may be carry-over from other donors' samples. This rearrangement joins TRBV7-6 to TRBJ2-1; 11 positions match TRBD2. Sequenced: memory CD4+ T cells from PBMCs. Subset: CD45RA-negative fraction. The CDR3 loop is CASSPRLAGYNEQFF. For the CDR3, the DNA is TGTGCCAGCAGCCCTCGACTAGCGGGATACAATGAGCAGTTCTTC.